Below, 16 T cell receptor beta chains from the same sample are listed, as sequenced in a study of shared clonotypes between healthy human individuals. Sequencing was performed with immunoSEQ multiplex PCR; in TCRdb, only in-frame clones are kept and a portion is missing. The table shows approximately 1,000,000 clones, with roughly 74% occurring only once. Sequenced input: memory CD4+ T cells from PBMCs. Subset noted: CD45RA-negative fraction. The receptors were sampled from a man between 18 and 29 years old in good health. Some clones in this sample may be carry-over from other donors' samples.

This clone was counted a few times. The chain joins TRBV7-2 to TRBJ1-1; TRBD1 matches 9 bases. The V segment lost 6 bases and the J segment 4 bases; nucleotides outside the gene matches: 3. Germline CDR1 reads SGHTA; CDR2 reads FQGNSA. The CDR3 length is 13 residues. The CDR3 DNA follows: TGTGCCAGCAGAACGACAGGGGGCACTGAAGCTTTCTTT. It specifies CASRTTGGTEAFF.

The table lists this clone with a few counts. V usage is TRBV18 and J usage is TRBJ2-2; tentatively, D is TRBD1 (6 bases). The CDR3 covers 16 residues. The V gene lost 4 bases and the J gene lost 3 bases, with 15 bases spanning the gap. In germline, CDR1 is KGHSH, CDR2 LQKENI. CDR3 coding DNA: TGTGCCAGCTCACGCCGTGTAGGGGGAGACACCGGGGAGCTGTTTTTT. It is translated as CASSRRVGGDTGELFF.

This sequence joins TRBV7-9 and TRBJ2-1; TRBD1 matches at 10 bases. The CDR3 runs to 14 residues. The ends lost 5 bases at V and 6 bases at J; junction bases unmatched: 4. Germline CDR1 SEHNR, CDR2 FQNEAQ (reference sequence). The CDR3 nucleotides are TGTGCCAGCAGCACAGACAGGGGGCGCAATGAGCAGTTCTTC. It specifies CASSTDRGRNEQFF. Variable domain in full (rest from reference TRBV7-9 and TRBJ2-1): DTGVSQNPRHKITKRGQNVTFRCDPISEHNRLYWYRQTLGQGPEFLTYFQNEAQLEKSRLLSDRFSAERPKGSFSTLEIQRTEQGDSAMYLCASSTDRGRNEQFFGPGTRLTVL.

In this sample, this clone turned up once. The chain is built from TRBV6-6 and TRBJ2-5; D unresolved. Per the germline V gene, CDR1 is MNHNY and CDR2 is SVGAGI (reference sequence). Trimming left V 6 bases short and J 3 bases short, with 11 bases between. This CDR3 contains 13 residues. The CDR3 sequence is CASSMTLKETQYF. The CDR3 DNA is TGTGCCAGCAGCATGACCCTTAAAGAGACCCAGTACTTC.

This clone was counted a few times. J is TRBJ2-5 and V is TRBV29-1, with a possible D match to TRBD1 (5 bases). In germline, CDR1 is SQVTM, CDR2 ANQGSEA. V was trimmed by 4 bases and J by 1 base, leaving 10 bases between them. The CDR3 runs to 13 residues. The CDR3 DNA reads TGCAGCGTTGTACAGGCCTTCCAAGAGACCCAGTACTTC. It yields the protein CSVVQAFQETQYF.

Concerning this clone: A read error may explain this, as a much larger clone is one base away. The chain joins TRBV4-2 to TRBJ2-7, with 12 bases that match TRBD1. Germline CDR1 reads LGHNA; CDR2 reads YNFKEQ. Germline trimming cut 1 base from V and 2 bases from J; bases unmatched to any gene: 0. This CDR3 contains 15 residues. The CDR3 nucleotides read TGTGCCAGCAGCCAAGGGGACAGGGGGCCCTACGAGCAGTACTTC. Its protein product is CASSQGDRGPYEQYF.

The chain carries TRBV7-9 and TRBJ2-3; 9 bases match TRBD1. With V trimmed by 5 bases and J by 0 bases, 9 bases remained unmatched. Germline loops: CDR1 SEHNR, CDR2 FQNEAQ (reference sequence). The CDR3 length is 17 residues. CDR3 sequence (DNA): TGTGCCAGCAGCCCCAGAGGGACAGGGCTTAGCACAGATACGCAGTATTTT. This codes for CASSPRGTGLSTDTQYF.

As regards this clone: A read error may produce the germline difference seen at one junction end. The chain couples TRBV9 to TRBJ2-1; weak D call: TRBD2 (5 bases). The CDR3 is 14 amino acids. The germline V gene has CDR1 SGDLS and CDR2 YYNGEE. CDR3 region: CASSVEPSGTLLIF. CDR3 bases: TGTGCCAGCAGCGTAGAACCATCGGGAACCCTACTGATCTTC.

A note on this clone: The same CDR3 can be traced to other DNA sequences in this sample. V is TRBV4-2 and J is TRBJ2-7; D unclear. The CDR3 length is 13 residues. The V gene lost 0 bases and the J gene lost 3 bases, with 6 bases spanning the gap. CDR1 is LGHNA, CDR2 YNFKEQ, per germline. The chain's CDR3 is CASSQDSSYEQYF. The CDR3 bases are TGTGCCAGCAGCCAAGATTCCAGCTACGAGCAGTACTTC.

This chain connects TRBV28 to TRBJ1-6; unclear D gene. Trimming removed 5 bases from V and 9 bases from J, with 5 bases in between. This CDR3 region has 11 residues. Germline CDR1 MDHEN, CDR2 SYDVKM. DNA of the CDR3: TGTGCCAGCAGTCAAAGTTCACCCCTCCACTTT. Amino acid sequence: CASSQSSPLHF.

CDR3 amino acids: CASRGTGGKVSGNTIYF. CDR3 coding DNA: TGCGCCAGCAGAGGGACAGGGGGCAAGGTGAGTGGAAACACCATATATTTT. The V call is TRBV4-1, the J call TRBJ1-3, with TRBD1 matching 12 bases. CDR3 length equals 17 residues. CDR1 is MGHRA, CDR2 YSYEKL, per germline. With 6 bases clipped from V and 3 bases from J, the junction kept 9 bases outside the gene matches.

The chain uses TRBV7-8 and TRBJ2-3, with 7 nucleotides matching TRBD2. CDR1 and CDR2 from the germline V gene are SGHVS and FQNEAQ. The CDR3 runs 15 residues. With V trimmed by 5 bases and J by 7 bases, 12 bases remained unmatched. In DNA, the CDR3 is TGTGCCAGCAGCCATAGAGGGCTAGCGGCGAATACGCAGTATTTT. Its translation: CASSHRGLAANTQYF.

V and J are TRBV6-1 and TRBJ2-3; 11 bases align to TRBD1. The V gene's germline CDR1 is MNHNS and CDR2 SASEGT. The length of the CDR3 is 14 residues. Germline trimming cut 10 bases from V and 2 bases from J; bases unmatched to any gene: 5. The CDR3 here is CAIRTGGSTDTQYF. CDR3 nucleotide sequence: TGTGCCATTAGGACAGGGGGCTCCACAGATACGCAGTATTTT.

This clone was counted once. This sequence joins TRBV4-1 and TRBJ2-1; D may be TRBD2 (6 bases). Trimming shortened V by 0 bases and J by 8 bases, and 17 bases separated the two germline ends. The germline CDR1 and CDR2 sequences are MGHRA and YSYEKL. The length of the CDR3 is 16 residues. The chain's CDR3 is CASSQDTRGWGDEQFF. The DNA of the CDR3 is TGCGCCAGCAGCCAAGATACCCGGGGCTGGGGGGATGAGCAGTTCTTC.

The chain has TRBV7-2 and TRBJ2-2, with D tentatively TRBD2 (7 bases). The V end was cut by 1 base, the J end by 7 bases, with 16 bases between. Germline V gives CDR1 SGHTA, CDR2 FQGNSA. This CDR3 has 16 residues. The DNA for the CDR3 is TGTGCCAGCAGCTTAGATCGGGGGGCGCGGATCGGGGAGCTGTTTTTT. Translation: CASSLDRGARIGELFF.

The J gene is TRBJ2-2, the V gene TRBV19; D call uncertain. Germline V gene lookup returns CDR1 LNHDA and CDR2 SQIVND (reference sequence). The CDR3 has 14 amino acids. Trimming left V 6 bases short and J 6 bases short, with 14 bases between. CDR3 amino acids: CASSTKVGAGELFF. CDR3 DNA: TGTGCCAGTAGCACGAAGGTTGGGGCCGGGGAGCTGTTTTTT.